One sample yielded the 17 T cell receptor beta chains listed below, sequenced in a study of OX40 agonist ivuxolimab in advanced cancers. The assay was immunoSEQ multiplex PCR, and TCRdb's table has in-frame clones only and misses some. The sample shows about 26,000 clones, approximately 85% of them seen only once. The sample here was CD4+ or CD8+ T cells sorted from blood, taken in a trial of the OX40 agonist ivuxolimab. These TCRs come from an adult with an advanced solid tumor such as melanoma, head and neck, liver or kidney cancer.

V and J are TRBV19 and TRBJ2-2, with 7 bases lining up with TRBD2. V lost 0 bases and J lost 6; bases outside the gene matches: 10. The CDR3 is 17 amino acids. CDR1 is LNHDA, CDR2 SQIVND, per germline (reference sequence). This CDR3 is CASSIDLATAGAGELFF. The CDR3, as DNA: TGTGCCAGTAGTATAGATCTGGCCACCGCGGGGGCCGGGGAGCTGTTTTTT. Combining the CDR3 with reference TRBV19 and TRBJ2-2 gives the whole variable domain DGGITQSPKYLFRKEGQNVTLSCEQNLNHDAMYWYRQDPGQGLRLIYYSQIVNDFQKGDIAEGYSVSREKKESFPLTVTSAQKNPTAFYLCASSIDLATAGAGELFFGEGSRLTVL.

V is TRBV2 and J is TRBJ2-7; D is perhaps TRBD1 (5 bases). This CDR3 comprises 12 residues. With 8 bases removed from V and 4 bases from J, the gap between germline ends came to 12 bases. The germline V gene encodes CDR1 SNHLY and CDR2 FYNNEI. CDR3 in amino acids: CASCNRLYEQYF. The CDR3 DNA reads TGTGCCAGCTGCAACAGGCTTTACGAGCAGTACTTC.

This clone was seen just once. This chain links TRBV29-1 with TRBJ2-1; TRBD2 matches at 12 bases. Unmatched junction bases numbered 4, after V lost 5 bases and J lost 5 bases. The CDR3 consists of 14 residues. Per germline, CDR1 SQVTM and CDR2 ANQGSEA. The CDR3 reads CSVPPSGRDNEQFF. In DNA form, the CDR3 reads TGCAGCGTTCCCCCTAGCGGGAGGGACAATGAGCAGTTCTTC.

J is TRBJ2-7 and V is TRBV5-6, with TRBD1 as a possible D gene (5 bases). Trimming left V 3 bases short and J 0 bases short, with 16 bases between. Per the germline V gene, CDR1 is SGHDT and CDR2 is YYEEEE. The CDR3 length is 16 residues. CDR3 coding DNA: TGTGCCAGCAGCTCCCCGGCAGGGCTGAGCTCCTACGAGCAGTACTTC. It yields the protein CASSSPAGLSSYEQYF. The full variable domain, in which reference TRBV5-6 and TRBJ2-7 provide the parts outside the CDR3, is DAGVTQSPTHLIKTRGQQVTLRCSPKSGHDTVSWYQQALGQGPQFIFQYYEEEERQRGNFPDRFSGHQFPNYSSELNVNALLLGDSALYLCASSSPAGLSSYEQYFGPGTRLTVT.

The gene calls are TRBV19 and TRBJ1-2; 9 nucleotides agree with TRBD1. The CDR3 is 15 amino acids. The germline V gene has CDR1 LNHDA and CDR2 SQIVND (reference sequence). The trim removed 4 bases at V and 3 bases at J, leaving 6 bases unmatched. The CDR3 coding sequence is TGTGCCAGTAGTAAGTGGGACAGGGTAGACTATGGCTACACCTTC. This encodes CASSKWDRVDYGYTF.

CDR3 bases: TGTGCCAGCAGTTACCTGACAGGGGCTGCCGGCTACACCTTC. This translates into CASSYLTGAAGYTF. The V call is TRBV6-5, the J call TRBJ1-2, with TRBD1 identical over 8 bases. Germline values: CDR1 MNHEY, CDR2 SVGAGI. This CDR3 has 14 amino acids. V dropped 2 bases and J dropped 8; count of bases not matched to a gene: 7.

In its sample, this clone was seen a few times. J is TRBJ2-1 and V is TRBV12-5, with 9 nucleotides matching TRBD2. V gave up 0 bases and J gave up 1 base; unmatched junction bases: 7. This CDR3 comprises 18 residues. The germline V gene has CDR1 LGHNT and CDR2 FRNRAP. CDR3 bases: TGTGCTAGTGGTTTGGTCAGGGCTAGCGGGGCGTCCTACAATGAGCAGTTCTTC. Protein sequence: CASGLVRASGASYNEQFF.

The chain is built from TRBV27 and TRBJ2-7; perhaps TRBD1 as D (5 bases). Looked up from germline, CDR1 is MNHEY and CDR2 is SMNVEV (reference sequence). The CDR3 sequence is 14 residues long. The V gene lost 6 bases and the J gene lost 1 base, with 13 bases spanning the gap. The DNA for the CDR3 is TGTGCCAGCAGGTTGTACGACAGATCCTACGAGCAGTACTTC. This encodes CASRLYDRSYEQYF.

This clone was seen a few times. The chain carries TRBV6-1 and TRBJ2-7; 8 positions match TRBD2. The germline gives CDR1 MNHNS, CDR2 SASEGT. V gave up 9 bases and J gave up 2 bases; unmatched junction bases: 12. The CDR3 consists of 15 residues. The CDR3 loop is CASSTSAISPYEQYF. The CDR3 DNA reads TGTGCCAGTTCGACTAGCGCGATTTCACCCTACGAGCAGTACTTC.

The V gene is TRBV6-5, the J gene TRBJ1-2, with a possible D match to TRBD1 (6 bases). The ends were cut back, 2 bases at V and 2 bases at J, with 9 bases in the middle. Germline CDR1 reads MNHEY; CDR2 reads SVGAGI. The length of the CDR3 is 14 residues. The CDR3 protein is CASSYRDNNYGYTF. The CDR3 bases are TGTGCCAGCAGTTACAGGGACAACAACTATGGCTACACCTTC.

This clone appeared a single time. The rearrangement joins TRBV6-5 to TRBJ2-7; D may be TRBD2 (5 bases). This CDR3 has 14 residues. Per germline, CDR1 MNHEY and CDR2 SVGAGI. Deletions cut 2 bases from V and 1 base from J, with 9 bases between. CDR3 DNA: TGTGCCAGCAGTTACGGGCAGCGGTCCTACGAGCAGTACTTC. Translated, it gives CASSYGQRSYEQYF.

The chain joins TRBV4-2 to TRBJ2-7; D gene ambiguous. CDR1 is LGHNA, CDR2 YNFKEQ, per germline. The CDR3 is 12 amino acids. V was clipped by 0 bases and J by 9 bases, with 9 bases between them. The CDR3 coding sequence is TGTGCCAGCAGCCAAGAGGGTGGGGTGCAGTACTTC. Its translation: CASSQEGGVQYF.

The V gene is TRBV29-1, the J gene TRBJ1-1, with D possibly TRBD1 on 6 matching bases. Trimming removed 3 bases from V and 3 bases from J, with 14 bases in between. This CDR3 has 14 amino acids. Germline CDR1 and CDR2: SQVTM and ANQGSEA. The CDR3 region has the DNA TGCAGCGTTGATCCCGGCAGGGGATACACTGAAGCTTTCTTT. Translated: CSVDPGRGYTEAFF.

Details on this clone: It differs at one base from a far larger clone, so likely a read error. The chain combines TRBV5-1 with TRBJ2-5; D unclear. V was shortened by 0 bases and J by 5 bases, with 17 bases between the two germline ends. Germline CDR1 and CDR2: SGHRS and YFSETQ. CDR3 length: 16 amino acids. DNA of the CDR3: TGCGCCAGCAGCTTGGCCGAAGGGTGGGTTGGGGAGACCCAGTACTTC. Translated: CASSLAEGWVGETQYF.

The sample holds one count of this clone. The genes are TRBV4-1 and TRBJ1-1; tentative D call: TRBD1 (6 bases). CDR3 size: 15 residues. Germline values: CDR1 MGHRA, CDR2 YSYEKL. The V and J ends lost 0 bases and 1 base respectively, with 9 bases between them. CDR3 coding DNA: TGCGCCAGCAGCCAAGAAGGGGGGTCGAACACTGAAGCTTTCTTT. It specifies CASSQEGGSNTEAFF.

The chain recombines TRBV5-6 with TRBJ1-1; unclear D gene. V lost 1 base and J 1 base, leaving 5 bases between the germline ends. Germline loops: CDR1 SGHDT, CDR2 YYEEEE. There are 13 residues in the CDR3. The CDR3 bases are TGTGCCAGCAGCTTGTGGGGGAACACTGAAGCTTTCTTT. Its protein is CASSLWGNTEAFF.

As DNA, the CDR3 is TGTGCCAGCAGTTACAGCACTAGCGGTAACAATGAGCAGTTCTTC. Translating it yields CASSYSTSGNNEQFF. This chain links TRBV6-5 with TRBJ2-1; 8 bases agree with TRBD2. The V segment lost 2 bases and the J segment 5 bases; nucleotides outside the gene matches: 5. This CDR3 contains 15 residues. The germline V gene has CDR1 MNHEY and CDR2 SVGAGI.